The 15 T cell receptor beta chains below were found in one sample sequenced in a study of OX40 agonist ivuxolimab in advanced cancers. Produced via immunoSEQ multiplex PCR; TCRdb's table is partial and in-frame only. The sample has about 80,000 clones, around 88% seen once. The sequences come from CD4+ or CD8+ T cells sorted from blood, collected in a trial of the OX40 agonist ivuxolimab. These receptors originate from an adult with an advanced solid tumor such as melanoma, head and neck, liver or kidney cancer.

The chain carries TRBV6-6 and TRBJ2-5; D is unresolved. Trimming left V 6 bases short and J 3 bases short, with 11 bases between. CDR3 length: 13 residues. The germline V gene has CDR1 MNHNY and CDR2 SVGAGI (reference sequence). Here the CDR3 reads CASRAGKEETQYF. The CDR3 nucleotides are TGTGCCAGCAGGGCAGGAAAAGAAGAGACCCAGTACTTC.

V usage is TRBV6-6 and J usage is TRBJ2-4, with TRBD2 matching 7 bases. Germline CDR1 MNHNY, CDR2 SVGAGI (reference sequence). CDR3 length equals 13 residues. V shed 7 bases, J shed 5 bases, and the junction held 5 bases outside the gene matches. The CDR3 loop reads CASNRGGENIQYF. The CDR3 DNA reads as TGTGCCAGCAACCGGGGAGGGGAAAACATTCAGTACTTC.

The CDR3 region is CASSEEFAAASSYNEQFF. CDR3 in DNA: TGTGCCAGCAGTGAAGAATTTGCGGCAGCAAGCTCCTACAATGAGCAGTTCTTC. The chain has TRBV6-1 and TRBJ2-1; no reliable D call. This CDR3 is 18 amino acids long. The germline gives CDR1 MNHNS, CDR2 SASEGT. Trimming removed 1 base at V and 0 bases at J, with 16 bases between.

The chain employs TRBV6-5 and TRBJ1-6, with D unclear. The CDR3 covers 13 residues. V lost 7 bases, J lost 8 bases, and 12 bases lay in between. Germline CDR1 and CDR2: MNHEY and SVGAGI. CDR3 sequence reads: CASKEQPDSPLHF. The CDR3 region has the DNA TGTGCCAGCAAGGAGCAGCCGGATTCACCCCTCCACTTT.

This rearrangement joins TRBV19 to TRBJ2-5; perhaps TRBD1 as D (5 bases). The CDR3 is made up of 12 amino acids. Per the germline V gene, CDR1 is LNHDA and CDR2 is SQIVND (reference sequence). V lost 6 bases and J 5 bases, leaving 10 bases between the germline ends. The CDR3 region is CASRQGTETQYF. Written as DNA, the CDR3 is TGTGCCAGTAGGCAGGGTACGGAGACCCAGTACTTC.

The chain recombines TRBV6-6 with TRBJ2-2; the match to TRBD2 covers 8 bases. In germline, CDR1 is MNHNY, CDR2 SVGAGI (reference sequence). The CDR3 sequence is 13 residues long. V dropped 7 bases and J dropped 9; count of bases not matched to a gene: 7. CDR3 DNA sequence: TGTGCCAGCACCCCCGGGAGGGCAAGGGAGCTGTTTTTT. Translation: CASTPGRARELFF.

This chain joins TRBV2 and TRBJ2-3; TRBD2 might be the D (5 bases). CDR3 length: 14 amino acids. The V and J ends lost 0 bases and 10 bases respectively, with 14 bases between them. The germline gives CDR1 SNHLY, CDR2 FYNNEI. CDR3 in amino acids: CASSEALEAWAQYF. The DNA of the CDR3 is TGTGCCAGCAGTGAAGCTCTGGAGGCTTGGGCGCAGTATTTT.

The chain links TRBV28 to TRBJ1-5; TRBD1 matches at 8 bases. Trimming took 6 bases from V and 3 from J; bases not matched to a gene: 4. CDR3 size: 14 residues. Germline lookup yields CDR1 MDHEN and CDR2 SYDVKM. CDR3 sequence: CASSQGQVNQPQHF. CDR3 nucleotide sequence: TGTGCCAGCAGCCAGGGACAGGTCAATCAGCCCCAGCATTTT.

This clone has only one observation. V is TRBV6-6 and J is TRBJ1-5; D may be TRBD1 (5 bases). Germline V lookup: CDR1 MNHNY, CDR2 SVGAGI (reference sequence). There are 16 residues in the CDR3. V shed 7 bases and J shed 0 bases, with 16 bases lying between them. The CDR3 region has the DNA TGTGCCAGCACCCACGGGGCAGCTAATAGCAATCAGCCCCAGCATTTT. It encodes CASTHGAANSNQPQHF.

The chain employs TRBV15 and TRBJ2-5; 9 nucleotides line up with TRBD2. J gave up 3 bases and V 7 bases, and 12 bases lay outside the gene matches. CDR1 is LNHNV and CDR2 is YYDKDF in the germline V gene (reference sequence). The length of the CDR3 is 16 residues. The CDR3 sequence is CATTQSTSGKKETQYF. In DNA form, the CDR3 reads TGTGCCACCACCCAGTCGACTAGCGGAAAGAAAGAGACCCAGTACTTC. The whole variable domain, filled in from reference TRBV15 and TRBJ2-5, reads DAMVIQNPRYQVTQFGKPVTLSCSQTLNHNVMYWYQQKSSQAPKLLFHYYDKDFNNEADTPDNFQSRRPNTSFCFLDIRSPGLGDTAMYLCATTQSTSGKKETQYFGPGTRLLVL.

The chain couples TRBV7-9 to TRBJ1-2, with D possibly matching TRBD1 (6 bases). This CDR3 has 14 residues. V was trimmed by 5 bases and J by 4 bases, leaving 14 bases between them. Germline V CDR1 and CDR2: SEHNR, FQNEAQ (reference sequence). The CDR3 loop is CASSRNGQLYGYTF. CDR3 bases: TGTGCCAGCAGCCGGAACGGACAGCTCTATGGCTACACCTTC.

The J gene is TRBJ2-4, the V gene TRBV15; weak D call: TRBD2 (6 bases). CDR1 is LNHNV, CDR2 YYDKDF, per germline (reference sequence). The CDR3 sequence is 17 residues long. Trimming removed 1 base at V and 0 bases at J, with 13 bases between. CDR3 loop: CATSRAERAGAKNIQYF. The CDR3 DNA reads TGTGCCACCAGCAGAGCGGAGCGGGCAGGAGCCAAAAACATTCAGTACTTC.

The CDR3 region has the DNA TGTGCCAGCAGCGTTGCTCCCCTCAACCGGGGGAATGAAAAACTGTTTTTT. This codes for CASSVAPLNRGNEKLFF. The chain couples TRBV9 to TRBJ1-4; weak D call: TRBD1 (5 bases). The CDR3 contains 17 residues. The V gene lost 2 bases and the J gene lost 5 bases, with 19 bases spanning the gap. Germline V gene data show CDR1 as SGDLS and CDR2 as YYNGEE. Complete variable domain (other parts from reference TRBV9 and TRBJ1-4): DSGVTQTPKHLITATGQRVTLRCSPRSGDLSVYWYQQSLDQGLQFLIQYYNGEERAKGNILERFSAQQFPDLHSELNLSSLELGDSALYFCASSVAPLNRGNEKLFFGSGTQLSVL.

V and J are TRBV28 and TRBJ2-4; 7 bases agree with TRBD2. The CDR3 is made up of 16 amino acids. The germline gives CDR1 MDHEN, CDR2 SYDVKM. The J segment lost 0 bases and the V segment lost 7 bases, leaving 9 bases of the junction unmatched. CDR3 protein: CASKGAGVSAKNIQYF. In DNA, the CDR3 is TGTGCCAGCAAAGGGGCGGGGGTGTCAGCCAAAAACATTCAGTACTTC.

The CDR3 is CAWASHRGAGNTIYF. The DNA of the CDR3 is TGTGCCTGGGCCTCTCATCGGGGCGCAGGAAACACCATATATTTT. J is TRBJ1-3 and V is TRBV30; possible D gene TRBD1, 5 bases. The V gene's germline CDR1 is GTSNPN and CDR2 SVGIG (reference sequence). V lost 5 bases and J 4 bases, leaving 18 bases between the germline ends. This CDR3 is 15 amino acids long.